This T cell receptor (beta chain) was sequenced in a study of blood T cell repertoires in COVID-19. As processed by the authors: Amplification of reference gene primers was used by the study to estimate nucleated cell counts. The repertoire was sequenced with immunoSEQ multiplex PCR; TCRdb's copy has only in-frame clones and lacks some. The V and J calls and clone size were taken over from that table, and D and trimming were inferred from the DNA. The sample contains about 370,000 clones, approximately 90% of which appear only once. Donors of Cohort 3 who recovered were those that had two negative PCRs, clearance, or symptom resolution. Germline CDR1 and CDR2: KGHSH and LQKENI. V was pared by 3 bases and J by 7 bases, with 10 bases of the junction left unmatched. This CDR3 is built from 15 residues.

This receptor was obtained from a man between 18 and 35 years old who had recovered from COVID-19. The sequencing input was PBMCs or T cells enriched from blood (not recorded which). This chain links TRBV18 with TRBJ2-5; 8 positions agree with TRBD1. The CDR3 loop reads CASSPTGQGKGTQYF. The CDR3 DNA reads as TGTGCCAGCTCACCCACCGGACAGGGTAAAGGGACCCAGTACTTC.